The 7 T cell receptor beta chains below all came from one sample that was sequenced in a study of shared clonotypes between healthy human individuals. Naivety among CD8 cells was defined by CD45RO negativity and positive CCR7 selection, thereby excluding terminally differentiated effector memory CD45RA+ cells. Generated by immunoSEQ multiplex PCR, the TCRdb table keeps only in-frame clones and is missing some. The table records 2 million to 2.5 million clones, 90% to 95% of them present only once. The sequencing sample was made of naive CD8+ T cells from PBMCs. The receptor source for this set is a man between 18 and 35 years old in good health. Some clones in this sample may be carry-over from other donors' samples.

The CDR3 nucleotides read TGTGCCAGCAGTTTATTCTCCAGGGTCCTTAATGAAAAACTGTTTTTT. This sequence encodes CASSLFSRVLNEKLFF. The V and J genes are TRBV28 and TRBJ1-4, with TRBD1 as a possible D gene (5 bases). The germline gives CDR1 MDHEN, CDR2 SYDVKM. V was pared by 1 base and J by 4 bases, with 13 bases between. CDR3 size: 16 residues.

The gene calls are TRBV15 and TRBJ2-4; tentative D call: TRBD2 (6 bases). The CDR3 contains 14 residues. Looked up from germline, CDR1 is LNHNV and CDR2 is YYDKDF (reference sequence). V shed 9 bases and J shed 0 bases, with 12 bases lying between them. In nucleotides, the CDR3 is TGTGCCACTGGCGGCGGGATAGCCAAAAACATTCAGTACTTC. As protein: CATGGGIAKNIQYF. The entire variable domain, with the rest obtained from reference TRBV15 and TRBJ2-4, is as follows: DAMVIQNPRYQVTQFGKPVTLSCSQTLNHNVMYWYQQKSSQAPKLLFHYYDKDFNNEADTPDNFQSRRPNTSFCFLDIRSPGLGDTAMYLCATGGGIAKNIQYFGAGTRLSVL.

This chain uses TRBV27 with TRBJ1-4, with D hard to call. Germline-derived CDR1 and CDR2 are MNHEY and SMNVEV (reference sequence). Trimming removed 4 bases at V and 10 bases at J, with 16 bases between. This CDR3 is built from 14 residues. In nucleotides, the CDR3 is TGTGCCAGCAGTTCCCTGGACCAGAAAGGAAAACTGTTTTTT. It yields the protein CASSSLDQKGKLFF.

The V gene is TRBV29-1, the J gene TRBJ1-1; 7 nucleotides agree with TRBD1. CDR1 is SQVTM and CDR2 is ANQGSEA in the germline V gene. V was pared by 6 bases and J by 3 bases, with 16 bases of the junction left unmatched. CDR3 length: 16 residues. The CDR3 spells CSVRGLPGQRYTEAFF. The CDR3 nucleotides are TGCAGCGTGAGGGGACTTCCGGGACAGCGCTACACTGAAGCTTTCTTT.

CDR3 amino acids: CASSEAARGRLSYEQYF. CDR3 in DNA: TGTGCCAGCAGTGAAGCCGCAAGGGGACGCCTCTCCTACGAGCAGTACTTC. The chain recombines TRBV6-1 with TRBJ2-7, with D perhaps assigned TRBD1 or TRBD2 (5 bases each). V lost 0 bases and J 0 bases, leaving 15 bases between the germline ends. The CDR3 loop spans 17 amino acids. Germline V gives CDR1 MNHNS, CDR2 SASEGT.

The chain links TRBV5-6 to TRBJ2-7, with 11 bases identical to TRBD2. With 6 bases clipped from V and 6 bases from J, the junction kept 17 bases outside the gene matches. This CDR3 comprises 17 residues. Germline V gives CDR1 SGHDT, CDR2 YYEEEE. The CDR3 DNA reads as TGTGCCAGCAAATCCCTTAGCGGGAGGGCCGAAGTTCGCGAGCAGTACTTC. It is translated as CASKSLSGRAEVREQYF.

J is TRBJ2-7 and V is TRBV7-9; TRBD2 matches at 11 bases. The ends lost 6 bases at V and 3 bases at J; junction bases unmatched: 10. Germline lookup yields CDR1 SEHNR and CDR2 FQNEAQ (reference sequence). The CDR3 is 16 residues long. CDR3 DNA: TGTGCCAGCAGGTATACTAGCGGGAGTGCGAGCTACGAGCAGTACTTC. Residues: CASRYTSGSASYEQYF.